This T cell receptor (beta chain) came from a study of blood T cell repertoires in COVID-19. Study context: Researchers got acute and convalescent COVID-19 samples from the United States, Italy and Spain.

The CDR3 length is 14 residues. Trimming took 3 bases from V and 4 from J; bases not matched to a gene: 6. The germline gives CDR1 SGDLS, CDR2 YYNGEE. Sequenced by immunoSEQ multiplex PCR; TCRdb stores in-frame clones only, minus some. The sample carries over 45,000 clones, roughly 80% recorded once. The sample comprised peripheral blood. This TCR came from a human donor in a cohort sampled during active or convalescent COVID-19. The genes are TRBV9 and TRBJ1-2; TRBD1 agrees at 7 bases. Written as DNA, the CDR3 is TGTGCCAGCAGCGATGCAGGGGGACCCTATGGCTACACCTTC. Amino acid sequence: CASSDAGGPYGYTF.